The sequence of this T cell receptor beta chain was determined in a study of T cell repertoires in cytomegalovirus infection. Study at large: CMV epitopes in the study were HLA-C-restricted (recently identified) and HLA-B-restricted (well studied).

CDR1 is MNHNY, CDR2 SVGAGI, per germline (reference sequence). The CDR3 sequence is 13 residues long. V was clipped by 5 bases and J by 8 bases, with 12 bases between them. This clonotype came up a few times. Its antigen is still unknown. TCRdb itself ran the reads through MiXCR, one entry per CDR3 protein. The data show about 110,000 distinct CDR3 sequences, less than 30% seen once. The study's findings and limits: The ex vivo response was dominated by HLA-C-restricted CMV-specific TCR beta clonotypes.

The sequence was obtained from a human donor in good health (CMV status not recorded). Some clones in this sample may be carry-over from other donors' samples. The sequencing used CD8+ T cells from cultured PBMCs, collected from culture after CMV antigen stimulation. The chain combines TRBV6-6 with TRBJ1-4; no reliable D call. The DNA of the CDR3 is TGTGCCAGCAGTCAACACGCGGTAGAAAAACTGTTTTTT. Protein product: CASSQHAVEKLFF.